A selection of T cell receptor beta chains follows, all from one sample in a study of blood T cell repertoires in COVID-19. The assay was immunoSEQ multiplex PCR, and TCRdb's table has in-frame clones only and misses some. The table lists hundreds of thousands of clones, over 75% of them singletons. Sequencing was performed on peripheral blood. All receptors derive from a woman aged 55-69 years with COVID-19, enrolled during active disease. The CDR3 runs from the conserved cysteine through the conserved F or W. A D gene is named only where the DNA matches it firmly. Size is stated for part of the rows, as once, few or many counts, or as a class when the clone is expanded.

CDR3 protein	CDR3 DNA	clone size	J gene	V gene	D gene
CASSRGGSYGYTF	TGTGCCAGCAGCCGAGGGGGCAGCTATGGCTACACCTTC	.	TRBJ1-2	TRBV3-1/TRBV3-2	TRBD1
CASSRDRGYEQYF	TGCGCCAGCAGTCGGGACAGGGGCTACGAGCAGTACTTC	.	TRBJ2-7	TRBV5-1	TRBD1
CASSYSLGGGSPLHF	TGTGCCAGCAGTTACTCGCTGGGGGGTGGGTCACCCCTCCACTTT	few	TRBJ1-6	TRBV6-5	.
CASSYSLRLGGTEAFF	TGTGCCAGCAGTTACTCGCTTCGGTTGGGGGGCACTGAAGCTTTCTTT	.	TRBJ1-1	TRBV6-5	.
CASRGVHEQFF	TGTGCCAGCAGGGGCGTCCATGAGCAGTTCTTC	.	TRBJ2-1	TRBV6-5	.
CASSSLTGLGEAFF	TGTGCCAGTAGTAGCTTGACAGGGTTGGGTGAAGCTTTCTTT	.	TRBJ1-1	TRBV19	TRBD1
CASSFRLAGTQETQYF	TGTGCCAGCAGTTTTCGACTAGCGGGGACACAAGAGACCCAGTACTTC	.	TRBJ2-5	TRBV5-8	TRBD2
CASSGASGGKETQYF	TGTGCCAGCAGTGGAGCTAGCGGGGGTAAAGAGACCCAGTACTTC	.	TRBJ2-5	TRBV6-1	TRBD2
CASSEARAYQGAFF	TGTGCCAGCAGTGAAGCGCGGGCTTACCAAGGGGCTTTCTTT	.	TRBJ1-1	TRBV2	.
CASSLAGGKQETQYF	TGCGCCAGCAGCCTAGCGGGGGGGAAACAAGAGACCCAGTACTTC	.	TRBJ2-5	TRBV4-1	TRBD2
CASRHLTSGETQYF	TGTGCCAGCAGACATCTTACTAGCGGAGAGACCCAGTACTTC	.	TRBJ2-5	TRBV5-8	TRBD2
CASSPGLAGGPVSKETQYF	TGCGCCAGCAGCCCTGGACTAGCGGGGGGCCCAGTTTCTAAGGAGACCCAGTACTTC	.	TRBJ2-5	TRBV5-1	TRBD2
CASSQNGINYGYTF	TGTGCCAGCAGCCAGAACGGGATAAACTATGGCTACACCTTC	.	TRBJ1-2	TRBV6-5	.
CASSLIAVTNEQFF	TGTGCCAGCAGCTTAATTGCCGTGACAAATGAGCAGTTCTTC	.	TRBJ2-1	TRBV7-2	.
CASSPDSTNSPLHF	TGCGCCAGCAGCCCTGACAGCACGAATTCACCCCTCCACTTT	.	TRBJ1-6	TRBV5-1	.
CASSLGRDRVVGGYTF	TGCGCCAGCAGCTTAGGCCGGGACAGGGTTGTTGGTGGCTACACCTTC	.	TRBJ1-2	TRBV5-1	TRBD1
CASSLVSGTGYNEQFF	TGCGCCAGCAGCTTGGTGTCCGGGACAGGGTACAATGAGCAGTTCTTC	.	TRBJ2-1	TRBV5-1	TRBD1
CASSQQGGFYGYTF	TGTGCCAGCAGTCAACAGGGAGGATTCTATGGCTACACCTTC	.	TRBJ1-2	TRBV3-1/TRBV3-2	.
CAISDSGHLSYGYTF	TGTGCCATCAGTGACTCGGGACATTTAAGCTATGGCTACACCTTC	.	TRBJ1-2	TRBV10-3	.
CASSYGTLTYEQYF	TGTGCCAGCAGTTACGGGACATTAACGTACGAGCAGTACTTC	.	TRBJ2-7	TRBV6-6	.
CASTRGHADQETQYF	TGTGCCAGCACCCGAGGGCACGCGGACCAAGAGACCCAGTACTTC	.	TRBJ2-5	TRBV6-5	.
CASSDTGGALPQHF	TGTGCCAGTAGTGATACCGGGGGGGCTCTGCCCCAGCATTTT	.	TRBJ1-5	TRBV19	.